The TCR beta chain under discussion was sequenced for a study of T cells after yellow fever vaccination. This clonotype was seen repeatedly, ten times or more. No antigen is known for it. V lost 0 bases and J lost 5, with 15 bases in between. The germline V gene encodes CDR1 SGHTS and CDR2 YDEGEE. This CDR3 has 15 residues. TCRdb passed the 5' RACE reads through MiXCR, listing each CDR3 protein once. The repertoire holds roughly 63,000 distinct CDR3 sequences, with 6% to 7.5% as singletons. General study findings and limits: Some clonotypes, a small share, were shared between CD4 and CD8 compartments.

The specimen comprised CD8+ T cells sorted from PBMCs, sampled 15 days after the yellow fever booster vaccination. The clonotype was recovered from a man aged 25-45 years who received the YFV17D yellow fever vaccine. The chain uses TRBV5-8 and TRBJ2-7; D is possibly TRBD1 or TRBD2 (5 bases each). DNA of the CDR3: TGTGCCAGCAGCTTGGAGCGGACCCTGGGGGACGAGCAGTACTTC. Encoded protein: CASSLERTLGDEQYF.